The 32 T cell receptor beta chains in this list originate from one sample, sequenced in a study of T cell responses to AZD1222 COVID-19 vaccine (dated by TCRdb to the early 2020s). The receptor library was made with the immunoSEQ multiplex PCR assay. Held by TCRdb, this immuneACCESS table contains in-frame sequences only and omits some clones. Under half of the omission traces to an unresolved V gene where checked; the cause of the rest is unknown. In all, the sample holds some 120,000 clones, and more than 85% of those were seen once. Of the sample, about 3% falls within the top ten clones. This specimen's time point label, interpreted: baseline before first vaccination. The sequencing here drew on peripheral blood, taken on day 0 of AZD1222 vaccination. These receptors all come from an adult in good health.

The chain is built from TRBV11-1 and TRBJ2-1, with 7 nucleotides matching TRBD1. The CDR3 has 16 residues. V shed 2 bases and J 6 bases; nucleotides not matched to a gene: 10. Germline values: CDR1 SGHAT, CDR2 FQDESV (reference sequence). The CDR3, as DNA: TGTGCCAGCAGCTTAAGGGGGCGGAGCAACTTCAATGAGCAGTTCTTC. It yields the protein CASSLRGRSNFNEQFF.

The J gene is TRBJ1-5, the V gene TRBV18, with 9 bases lining up with TRBD1. Germline loops: CDR1 KGHSH, CDR2 LQKENI. Trimming took 4 bases from V and 5 from J; bases not matched to a gene: 3. The CDR3 totals 14 residues. The CDR3 nucleotides read TGTGCCAGCTCACTAAGGACAGGGGATCAGCCCCAGCATTTT. This gives the protein CASSLRTGDQPQHF.

Here the CDR3 DNA reads TGTGCCAGCAGTTTTCCAGGGGCCGGGAATTCACCCCTCCACTTT. Its translation: CASSFPGAGNSPLHF. The chain is built from TRBV28 and TRBJ1-6, with D possibly TRBD1 on 6 matching bases. Germline values: CDR1 MDHEN, CDR2 SYDVKM. Trimming removed 3 bases from V and 7 bases from J, with 13 bases in between. The CDR3 is made up of 15 amino acids. Filled out from reference TRBV28 and TRBJ1-6, the complete variable domain reads DVKVTQSSRYLVKRTGEKVFLECVQDMDHENMFWYRQDPGLGLRLIYFSYDVKMKEKGDIPEGYSVSREKKERFSLILESASTNQTSMYLCASSFPGAGNSPLHFGNGTRLTVT.

The chain combines TRBV5-6 with TRBJ1-1; D is unresolved. CDR3 length: 13 residues. Trimming left V 2 bases short and J 5 bases short, with 10 bases between. The germline CDR1 and CDR2 sequences are SGHDT and YYEEEE. Written as DNA, the CDR3 is TGTGCCAGCAGCTTAGGGCGGGGAACTGAAGCTTTCTTT. Protein sequence: CASSLGRGTEAFF. Full variable domain (outside the CDR3, taken from reference TRBV5-6 and TRBJ1-1): DAGVTQSPTHLIKTRGQQVTLRCSPKSGHDTVSWYQQALGQGPQFIFQYYEEEERQRGNFPDRFSGHQFPNYSSELNVNALLLGDSALYLCASSLGRGTEAFFGQGTRLTVV.

The chain combines TRBV10-1 with TRBJ1-1; 9 bases are a match to TRBD1. The trim removed 0 bases at V and 2 bases at J, leaving 4 bases unmatched. Germline V gives CDR1 WNHNN, CDR2 SYGVQD (reference sequence). There are 16 residues in the CDR3. The CDR3 DNA reads as TGCGCCAGCAGTGAGTCGAGGACAGGGGCAAACACTGAAGCTTTCTTT. Protein: CASSESRTGANTEAFF.

The chain is built from TRBV6-2 or TRBV6-3 and TRBJ2-3; D possibly corresponds to TRBD2 (7 bases). The germline V gene has CDR1 MNHEY and CDR2 SVGEGT. The ends were cut back, 2 bases at V and 1 base at J, with 10 bases in the middle. The CDR3 totals 15 residues. The CDR3, as DNA: TGTGCCAGCAGTTACGACGGGGGGCGCACAGATACGCAGTATTTT. Protein product: CASSYDGGRTDTQYF.

This clone was detected once. J is TRBJ2-2 and V is TRBV6-5, with a tentative D call TRBD1 (6 bases). Trimming left V 6 bases short and J 6 bases short, with 14 bases between. CDR3 length: 14 amino acids. The V gene's germline CDR1 is MNHEY and CDR2 SVGAGI. CDR3 protein: CASSTGFIAGELFF. The CDR3 region has the DNA TGTGCCAGCAGCACAGGGTTTATCGCCGGGGAGCTGTTTTTT.

The rearrangement links TRBV18 to TRBJ1-3; TRBD1 matches 8 bases. J lost 0 bases, V lost 2 bases, and 9 bases had no gene match. The CDR3 extends over 18 amino acids. The germline V gene has CDR1 KGHSH and CDR2 LQKENI. CDR3 sequence reads: CASSPGTGRGNSGNTIYF. The CDR3, as DNA: TGTGCCAGCTCACCAGGGACAGGCCGGGGGAACTCTGGAAACACCATATATTTT.

This clone was detected a few times. This chain connects TRBV28 to TRBJ1-1; D might be TRBD1 (6 bases). The CDR3 is 15 residues long. Trimming removed 6 bases from V and 1 base from J, with 15 bases in between. Germline values: CDR1 MDHEN, CDR2 SYDVKM. CDR3 sequence (DNA): TGTGCCAGCAGGGCTACAGGGTTGGGGAACACTGAAGCTTTCTTT. It yields the protein CASRATGLGNTEAFF.

The chain couples TRBV19 to TRBJ2-7, with TRBD2 matching 15 bases. Trimming at V came to 3 bases and at J to 6 bases, leaving 3 bases not matched to a gene. CDR1 is LNHDA and CDR2 is SQIVND in the germline V gene (reference sequence). The CDR3 totals 15 residues. DNA for the CDR3: TGTGCCAGTAGTATTCCGGGACTAGCGGGAGGCGAGCAGTACTTC. Its translation: CASSIPGLAGGEQYF.

V is TRBV19 and J is TRBJ1-2; D call uncertain. Germline lookup yields CDR1 LNHDA and CDR2 SQIVND (reference sequence). CDR3 length: 14 amino acids. Trimming cost V 4 bases and J 3 bases, with 12 bases left between them. The CDR3 loop is CASSNSGIHYGYTF. CDR3 sequence (DNA): TGTGCCAGTAGTAACTCGGGGATCCACTATGGCTACACCTTC. Full variable domain (rest looked up from reference TRBV19 and TRBJ1-2): DGGITQSPKYLFRKEGQNVTLSCEQNLNHDAMYWYRQDPGQGLRLIYYSQIVNDFQKGDIAEGYSVSREKKESFPLTVTSAQKNPTAFYLCASSNSGIHYGYTFGSGTRLTVV.

This clone was detected only once. V and J are TRBV5-4 and TRBJ1-4; perhaps TRBD1 as D (5 bases). The length of the CDR3 is 14 residues. Looked up from germline, CDR1 is SGHNT and CDR2 is YYREEE (reference sequence). The V gene lost 1 base and the J gene lost 8 bases, with 12 bases spanning the gap. The CDR3 DNA reads TGTGCCAGCAGCTTGTCCTTGACAGACGAAAAACTGTTTTTT. Protein product: CASSLSLTDEKLFF.

The chain has TRBV5-1 and TRBJ2-5, with 13 positions matching TRBD2. With 0 bases clipped from V and 4 bases from J, the junction kept 9 bases outside the gene matches. Germline values: CDR1 SGHRS, CDR2 YFSETQ. The length of the CDR3 is 18 residues. The CDR3 nucleotides are TGCGCCAGCAGCTTGGTACTAGCGGGAGGGCCGGCGAGAGAGACCCAGTACTTC. The encoded protein is CASSLVLAGGPARETQYF.

This chain's CDR3 is CASSLRGGPPSYEQYF. DNA for the CDR3: TGTGCCAGCAGTTTACGGGGCGGTCCACCTTCCTACGAGCAGTACTTC. This chain links TRBV28 with TRBJ2-7; D is tentatively TRBD1 or TRBD2 (5 bases each). CDR1 MDHEN and CDR2 SYDVKM come from the germline V gene. V was shortened by 2 bases and J by 1 base, with 15 bases between the two germline ends. The CDR3 extends over 16 amino acids.

This clone has a handful of counts. The CDR3 nucleotides read TGTGCCAGCAGCTTGGGACTAGCGGGAGGTGAAAACACCGGGGAGCTGTTTTTT. Translated, it gives CASSLGLAGGENTGELFF. V and J are TRBV5-4 and TRBJ2-2; 13 nucleotides agree with TRBD2. The CDR3 has 18 residues. V shed 0 bases and J 2 bases; nucleotides not matched to a gene: 4. CDR1 and CDR2 from the germline V gene are SGHNT and YYREEE (reference sequence).

The chain uses TRBV29-1 and TRBJ2-7; TRBD1 or TRBD2 may be the D gene (5 bases each). V was cut by 4 bases and J by 6 bases, with 19 bases left in between. The CDR3 length is 14 residues. Germline loops: CDR1 SQVTM, CDR2 ANQGSEA. The CDR3 is CSVARDLASGEQYF. The CDR3 coding sequence is TGCAGCGTTGCTCGGGACCTGGCTTCTGGCGAGCAGTACTTC.

The chain couples TRBV5-4 to TRBJ2-2, with 13 bases matching TRBD2. In germline, CDR1 is SGHNT, CDR2 YYREEE (reference sequence). V was pared by 4 bases and J by 3 bases, with 6 bases of the junction left unmatched. This CDR3 has 17 residues. In nucleotides, the CDR3 is TGTGCCAGCAGCACCGGACTAGCGGGAGATCACACCGGGGAGCTGTTTTTT. This gives the protein CASSTGLAGDHTGELFF.

The rearrangement uses TRBV11-3 and TRBJ2-1, with D uncertain. The CDR3 extends over 16 amino acids. V was shortened by 4 bases and J by 0 bases, with 13 bases between the two germline ends. Germline values: CDR1 SGHNT, CDR2 YENEEA. The CDR3 sequence is CASSSTSGYSYNEQFF. DNA of the CDR3: TGTGCCAGCAGCTCCACCTCCGGGTACTCCTACAATGAGCAGTTCTTC.

The chain has TRBV4-1 and TRBJ2-7; tentatively, D is TRBD2 (7 bases). CDR1 and CDR2 (germline): MGHRA, YSYEKL. The CDR3 spans 15 residues. V lost 0 bases and J lost 3, with 12 bases in between. CDR3 DNA: TGCGCCAGCAGCCAAGATGGGGGGGACAACTACGAGCAGTACTTC. Translated, it gives CASSQDGGDNYEQYF.

J is TRBJ2-3 and V is TRBV3-1 (or the pseudogene TRBV3-2); D is ambiguous. Looked up from germline, CDR1 is LGHDT and CDR2 is YNNKEL (reference sequence). The germline V and J ends were trimmed by 4 bases and 1 base, with 12 bases remaining between them. This CDR3 comprises 15 residues. The CDR3 reads CASSPTATGTDTQYF. The CDR3, as DNA: TGTGCCAGCAGCCCCACAGCGACCGGCACAGATACGCAGTATTTT.

In this sample, this clone turned up once. The CDR3 reads CASSPRIAGDGEQYF. Here the CDR3 DNA reads TGTGCCAGCAGCCCCCGGATAGCGGGAGACGGCGAGCAGTACTTC. This chain connects TRBV4-2 to TRBJ2-7; 9 positions agree with TRBD2. From germline, CDR1 is LGHNA and CDR2 YNFKEQ. The CDR3 has 15 amino acids. The trim removed 4 bases at V and 6 bases at J, leaving 10 bases unmatched.

The CDR3, as DNA: TGTGCCAGCAGTTCGGTGGGATTCGAGCAGTACTTC. Translation: CASSSVGFEQYF. The chain links TRBV6-5 to TRBJ2-7; D is unresolved. Germline V gene lookup returns CDR1 MNHEY and CDR2 SVGAGI. The length of the CDR3 is 12 residues. V lost 4 bases and J 6 bases, leaving 10 bases between the germline ends.

The chain uses TRBV2 and TRBJ2-6; D uncertain. Germline V lookup: CDR1 SNHLY, CDR2 FYNNEI. This CDR3 region has 15 residues. Trimming cost V 6 bases and J 0 bases, with 9 bases left between them. The CDR3 region is CASRADHSGANVLTF. The CDR3 DNA is TGTGCCAGCAGGGCAGACCACTCTGGGGCCAACGTCCTGACTTTC.

J is TRBJ2-3 and V is TRBV7-9; D may be TRBD1 (5 bases). CDR1 is SEHNR, CDR2 FQNEAQ, per germline (reference sequence). This CDR3 has 14 residues. Trimming shortened V by 5 bases and J by 4 bases, and 13 bases separated the two germline ends. CDR3 DNA sequence: TGTGCCAGCAGCGCAGCAGGGTCCCCAGATACGCAGTATTTT. It translates to CASSAAGSPDTQYF.

V gene TRBV27 combines with J gene TRBJ1-2; D gene uncertain. This CDR3 is 11 amino acids long. Between the trimmed V and J ends, which lost 6 bases and 7 bases, there was a span of 9 bases. Per the germline V gene, CDR1 is MNHEY and CDR2 is SMNVEV (reference sequence). In DNA form, the CDR3 reads TGTGCCAGCAGATATATTGGTGGCTACACCTTC. Translation gives CASRYIGGYTF.

The chain links TRBV18 to TRBJ1-1; D unclear. The germline V gene has CDR1 KGHSH and CDR2 LQKENI. V was shortened by 3 bases and J by 3 bases, with 11 bases between the two germline ends. This CDR3 is built from 14 residues. CDR3 loop: CASSPMGFDTEAFF. The CDR3 DNA reads as TGTGCCAGCTCACCGATGGGGTTCGACACTGAAGCTTTCTTT. Full variable domain (outside the CDR3, taken from reference TRBV18 and TRBJ1-1): NAGVMQNPRHLVRRRGQEARLRCSPMKGHSHVYWYRQLPEEGLKFMVYLQKENIIDESGMPKERFSAEFPKEGPSILRIQQVVRGDSAAYFCASSPMGFDTEAFFGQGTRLTVV.

This chain uses TRBV19 with TRBJ2-7; unclear D gene. Germline assignment: CDR1 LNHDA and CDR2 SQIVND (reference sequence). Trimming left V 1 base short and J 2 bases short, with 12 bases between. The CDR3 is made up of 15 amino acids. The CDR3 sequence: CASSIVYGEAYEQYF. The CDR3 nucleotides read TGTGCCAGTAGTATAGTATATGGCGAGGCCTACGAGCAGTACTTC.

The V and J genes are TRBV2 and TRBJ1-2; 11 bases are shared with TRBD1. J lost 6 bases, V lost 6 bases, and 3 bases had no gene match. CDR3 length equals 13 residues. Germline V gene sequence: CDR1 SNHLY, CDR2 FYNNEI. The CDR3 is CASSGTGGDGYTF. The DNA for the CDR3 is TGTGCCAGCAGCGGGACAGGGGGGGATGGCTACACCTTC.

The gene calls are TRBV14 and TRBJ2-5, with unresolved D. CDR3 length equals 14 residues. V was shortened by 0 bases and J by 5 bases, with 10 bases between the two germline ends. Germline V CDR1 and CDR2: SGHDN, FVKESK. CDR3 amino acids: CASSQDLVSETQYF. Written as DNA, the CDR3 is TGTGCCAGCAGCCAAGATCTGGTCTCCGAGACCCAGTACTTC.

This chain connects TRBV14 to TRBJ1-1; D gene ambiguous. Per the germline V gene, CDR1 is SGHDN and CDR2 is FVKESK. The CDR3 totals 13 residues. The V and J ends lost 1 base and 11 bases respectively, with 14 bases between them. The CDR3 DNA follows: TGTGCCAGCAGCCAAGTTGGAGTGTCGCAGGCTTTCTTT. It yields the protein CASSQVGVSQAFF.

The chain has TRBV18 and TRBJ1-3; D may be TRBD1 (6 bases). V was cut by 5 bases and J by 1 base, with 9 bases left in between. Germline V CDR1 and CDR2: KGHSH, LQKENI. The CDR3 consists of 14 residues. The CDR3 sequence is CASSTTGSGNTIYF. CDR3 DNA sequence: TGTGCCAGCTCAACGACAGGTTCTGGAAACACCATATATTTT.

The chain carries TRBV7-9 and TRBJ2-3; perhaps D is TRBD1 or TRBD2 (6 bases each). CDR1 and CDR2 (germline): SEHNR, FQNEAQ (reference sequence). The CDR3 has 18 amino acids. V was trimmed by 3 bases and J by 0 bases, leaving 19 bases between them. For the CDR3, the DNA is TGTGCCAGCAGCTTTGAGGGGGGACCGAGCGGAAGCACAGATACGCAGTATTTT. Protein sequence: CASSFEGGPSGSTDTQYF.